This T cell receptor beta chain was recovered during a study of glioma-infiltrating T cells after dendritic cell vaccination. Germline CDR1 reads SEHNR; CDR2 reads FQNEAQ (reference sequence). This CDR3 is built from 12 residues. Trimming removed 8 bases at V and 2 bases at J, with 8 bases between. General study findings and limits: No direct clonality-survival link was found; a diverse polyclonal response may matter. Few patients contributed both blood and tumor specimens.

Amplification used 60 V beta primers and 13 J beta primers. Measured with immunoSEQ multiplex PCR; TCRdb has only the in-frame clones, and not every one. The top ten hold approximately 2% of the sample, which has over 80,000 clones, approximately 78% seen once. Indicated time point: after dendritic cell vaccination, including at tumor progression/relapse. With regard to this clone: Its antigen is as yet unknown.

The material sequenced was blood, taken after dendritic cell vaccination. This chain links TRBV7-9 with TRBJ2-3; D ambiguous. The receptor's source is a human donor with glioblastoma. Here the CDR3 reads CASSASTDTQYF. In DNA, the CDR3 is TGTGCCAGCTCTGCGTCCACAGATACGCAGTATTTT.